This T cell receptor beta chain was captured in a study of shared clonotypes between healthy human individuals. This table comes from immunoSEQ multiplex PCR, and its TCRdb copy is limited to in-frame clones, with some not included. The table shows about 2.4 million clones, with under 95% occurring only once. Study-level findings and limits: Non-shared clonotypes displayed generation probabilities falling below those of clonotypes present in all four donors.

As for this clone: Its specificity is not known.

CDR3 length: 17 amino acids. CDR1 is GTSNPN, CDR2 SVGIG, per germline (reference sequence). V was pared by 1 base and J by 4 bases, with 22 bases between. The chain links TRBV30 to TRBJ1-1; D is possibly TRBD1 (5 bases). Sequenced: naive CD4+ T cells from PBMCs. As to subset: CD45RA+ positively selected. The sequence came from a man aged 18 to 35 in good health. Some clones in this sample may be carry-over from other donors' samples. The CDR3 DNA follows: TGTGCCTGGAGTGAGGTGGGGGAGACAAGTAGACGCACTGAAGCTTTCTTT. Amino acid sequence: CAWSEVGETSRRTEAFF.